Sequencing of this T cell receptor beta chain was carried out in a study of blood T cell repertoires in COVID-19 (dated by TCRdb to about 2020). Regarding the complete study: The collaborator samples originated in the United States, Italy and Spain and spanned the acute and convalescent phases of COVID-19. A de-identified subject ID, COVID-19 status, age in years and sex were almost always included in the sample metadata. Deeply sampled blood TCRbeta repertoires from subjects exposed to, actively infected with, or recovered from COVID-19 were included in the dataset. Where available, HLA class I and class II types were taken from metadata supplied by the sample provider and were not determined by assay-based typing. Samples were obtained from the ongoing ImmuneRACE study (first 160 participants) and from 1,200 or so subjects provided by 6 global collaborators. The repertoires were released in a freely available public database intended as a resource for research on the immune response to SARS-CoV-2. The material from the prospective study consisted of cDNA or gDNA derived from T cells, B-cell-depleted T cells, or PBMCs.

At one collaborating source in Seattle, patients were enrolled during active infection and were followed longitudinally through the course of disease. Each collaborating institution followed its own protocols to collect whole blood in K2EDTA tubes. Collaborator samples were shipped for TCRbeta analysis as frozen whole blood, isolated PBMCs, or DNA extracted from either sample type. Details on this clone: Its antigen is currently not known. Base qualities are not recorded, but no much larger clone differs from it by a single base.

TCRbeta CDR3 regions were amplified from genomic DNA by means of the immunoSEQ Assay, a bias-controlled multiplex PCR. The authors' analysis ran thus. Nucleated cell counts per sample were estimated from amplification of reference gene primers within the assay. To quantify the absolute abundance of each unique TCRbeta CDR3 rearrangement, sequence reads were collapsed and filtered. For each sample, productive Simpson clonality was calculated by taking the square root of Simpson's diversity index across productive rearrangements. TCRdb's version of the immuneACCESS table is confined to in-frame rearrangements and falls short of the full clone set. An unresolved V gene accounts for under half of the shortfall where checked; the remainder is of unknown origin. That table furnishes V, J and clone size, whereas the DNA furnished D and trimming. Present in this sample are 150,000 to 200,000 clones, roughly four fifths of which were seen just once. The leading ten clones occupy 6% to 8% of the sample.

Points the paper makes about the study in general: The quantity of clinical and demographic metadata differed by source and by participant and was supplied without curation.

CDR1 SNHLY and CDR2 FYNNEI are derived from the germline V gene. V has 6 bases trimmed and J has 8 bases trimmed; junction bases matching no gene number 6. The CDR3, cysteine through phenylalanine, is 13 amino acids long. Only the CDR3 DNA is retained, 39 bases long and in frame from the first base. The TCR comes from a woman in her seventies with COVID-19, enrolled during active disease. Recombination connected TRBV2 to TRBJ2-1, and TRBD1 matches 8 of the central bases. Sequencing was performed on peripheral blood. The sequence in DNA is TGTGCCAGCAGCACGCAGACAGGGGATGAGCAGTTCTTC. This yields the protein CASSTQTGDEQFF.